The entry that follows covers one T cell receptor beta chain sequence. J gave up 8 bases and V 4 bases, and 3 bases lay outside the gene matches. There are 13 residues in the CDR3. CDR1 and CDR2 (germline): LNHDA, SQIVND (reference sequence). About 10 ml fresh peripheral blood yielded the PBMCs. These data originate in a study of T cells in Graves' hyperthyroidism and ophthalmopathy. Authors of the study amplified TCR beta CDR3 regions from RNA transcripts. HTBI primers were employed in a first-round RT-PCR of the TCR CDR3. TCRdb reprocessed the multiplex PCR reads via MiXCR and lists one record per CDR3 protein. The data contain about 250,000 distinct CDR3 sequences, 22% of them seen just once; the ten biggest clones take up roughly 60%.

The rearrangement joins TRBV19 to TRBJ2-4; TRBD1 aligns across 9 bases. The receptor was derived from a man aged 25-40 years with Graves' ophthalmopathy. Sequenced: blood. The CDR3 loop reads CASSRRQGDIQYF. In DNA form, the CDR3 reads TGTGCCAGTAGTAGGAGACAGGGGGACATTCAGTACTTC.